The rows below give T cell receptor beta chains drawn from one sample of a study of blood T cell repertoires in COVID-19. Some clones are missing from TCRdb's copy, which holds only in-frame ones; the method was immunoSEQ multiplex PCR. The sample includes tens of thousands of clones, less than 85% of them seen just once. The sequenced material came from peripheral blood. Receptors were obtained from a woman aged 45-59 years with active or convalescent COVID-19. The CDR3 runs from the conserved cysteine through the conserved F or W. Each record gives: J gene, clone size, D gene, V gene, CDR3 protein, CDR3 DNA. The D gene is left open where the match is weak. Size tells how often a clone was seen (once, few, many) or the class of an expanded clone, and some rows leave it out.

>TRBJ1-5|-|TRBD1|TRBV19
CASSIGVGPGGQPQHF
TGTGCCAGTAGTATAGGGGTAGGGCCAGGGGGACAGCCCCAGCATTTT
>TRBJ1-2|-|TRBD1|TRBV4-1
CASSQNGQGAVGYTF
TGCGCCAGCAGCCAAAACGGACAGGGGGCCGTGGGCTACACCTTC
>TRBJ2-2|-|TRBD2|TRBV27
CASSSTATWTSPTGELFF
TGTGCCAGCAGTTCGACGGCCACCTGGACTAGCCCCACCGGGGAGCTGTTTTTT
>TRBJ2-7|-|-|TRBV5-1
CASRGITGVYEQYF
TGCGCCAGCCGGGGGATTACAGGGGTCTACGAGCAGTACTTC
>TRBJ2-2|-|-|TRBV29-1
CSVEGLSGELFF
TGCAGCGTTGAAGGCCTATCCGGGGAGCTGTTTTTT
>TRBJ1-1|-|TRBD1|TRBV6-2/TRBV6-3
CASSSTGGSTEAFF
TGTGCCAGCAGCTCCACAGGGGGATCCACTGAAGCTTTCTTT
>TRBJ2-1|-|-|TRBV5-1
CASSQALFGGNEQFF
TGCGCCAGCAGCCAGGCCCTTTTTGGGGGGAATGAGCAGTTCTTC
>TRBJ1-4|-|-|TRBV7-6
CASSLDGGSEKLFF
TGTGCCAGCAGCTTAGACGGGGGGAGCGAAAAACTGTTTTTT
>TRBJ2-1|-|TRBD2|TRBV24-1
CATMPTSGSYNEQFF
TGTGCCACCATGCCGACTAGCGGGAGCTACAATGAGCAGTTCTTC
>TRBJ1-1|once|-|TRBV28
CASSPVQQNTEAFF
TGTGCCAGCAGCCCCGTACAGCAGAACACTGAAGCTTTCTTT